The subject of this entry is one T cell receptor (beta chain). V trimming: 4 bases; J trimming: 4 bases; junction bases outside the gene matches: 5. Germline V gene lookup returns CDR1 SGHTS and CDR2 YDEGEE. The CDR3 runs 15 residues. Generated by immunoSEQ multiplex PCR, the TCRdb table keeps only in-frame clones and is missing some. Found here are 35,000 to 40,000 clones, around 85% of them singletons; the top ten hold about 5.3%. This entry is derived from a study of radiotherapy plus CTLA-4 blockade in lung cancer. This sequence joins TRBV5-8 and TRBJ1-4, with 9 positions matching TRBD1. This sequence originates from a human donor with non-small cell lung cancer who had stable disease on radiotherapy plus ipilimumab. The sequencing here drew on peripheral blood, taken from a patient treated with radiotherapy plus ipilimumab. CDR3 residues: CASSRGQGLNEKLFF. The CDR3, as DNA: TGTGCCAGCAGCCGGGGACAGGGTCTTAATGAAAAACTGTTTTTT.